The table lists the clone carrying this TCR beta chain with a few counts. This table comes from immunoSEQ multiplex PCR, and its TCRdb copy is limited to in-frame clones, with some not included. Among about 64,000 clones listed, about 85% were seen once. Germline CDR1 MNHNS, CDR2 SASEGT. This CDR3 is 13 amino acids long. The ends were cut back, 2 bases at V and 2 bases at J, with 6 bases in the middle. This record comes from a study of OX40 agonist ivuxolimab in advanced cancers. Study context: Patients with hepatocellular carcinoma, melanoma, renal cell or head and neck cancer made up the dose-escalation patients. Prior checkpoint blockade (anti-PD-1, anti-PD-L1 or anti-CTLA-4) was permitted; about 40% had it. Among those enrolled, mean age was roughly 62 years (range about 23 to 79) and about 81% were male.

The sequence was obtained from an adult with an advanced solid tumor such as melanoma, head and neck, liver or kidney cancer. This rearrangement joins TRBV6-1 to TRBJ1-2; tentatively, D is TRBD1 (5 bases). The sequencing here drew on CD4+ or CD8+ T cells sorted from blood, taken in a trial of the OX40 agonist ivuxolimab. CDR3 in amino acids: CASSESGNYGYTF. In DNA form, the CDR3 reads TGTGCCAGCAGTGAATCAGGGAACTATGGCTACACCTTC.